The 10 T cell receptor beta chains below were found in one sample sequenced in a study of cytomegalovirus exposure and HLA in healthy donors (dated 2017 in TCRdb). The method behind the library was the immunoSEQ multiplex PCR assay. A mixture of 60 forward primers for TCR Vbeta segments and 13 reverse primers for TCR Jbeta segments was used in the multiplex PCR. Not all clones reach the TCRdb copy of this immuneACCESS table, which keeps in-frame sequences only. Checked studies attribute under half of the gap to unresolved V genes and leave the rest unexplained. This sample is represented by under 100,000 clones; more than 55% of them were singletons. The ten largest clones capture about 5.4% of the sample. Sequencing was done on a sample of PBMCs. Receptors were obtained from a woman aged 25 to 45 in good health and CMV-seropositive.

The J gene is TRBJ2-5, the V gene TRBV6-1, with 14 bases matching TRBD2. The CDR3 is made up of 15 amino acids. The germline CDR1 and CDR2 sequences are MNHNS and SASEGT. Unmatched junction bases numbered 2, after V lost 4 bases and J lost 4 bases. The CDR3 region has the DNA TGTGCCAGCAGTGGACTAGCGGGGGGGCCAGAGACCCAGTACTTC. Residues: CASSGLAGGPETQYF.

As DNA, the CDR3 is TGTGCCAGCAGCCTGGGACAGGGGGCGAATTCACCCCTCCACTTT. The encoded protein is CASSLGQGANSPLHF. The rearrangement uses TRBV7-8 and TRBJ1-6, with 12 bases aligning to TRBD1. The ends lost 5 bases at V and 7 bases at J; junction bases unmatched: 3. The CDR3 totals 15 residues. CDR1 is SGHVS, CDR2 FQNEAQ, per germline.

A note on this clone: The CDR3 does not close with the conserved phenylalanine or tryptophan, likely indicating a read error. V is TRBV19 and J is TRBJ2-7; D not certain. Trimming left V 5 bases short and J 2 bases short, with 16 bases between. Germline CDR1 and CDR2: LNHDA and SQIVND (reference sequence). The CDR3 has 15 residues. The CDR3 DNA follows: TGTGCCAGTAGTCCGAGACCTCCGCTAGCCTACGAGCAGTACCTC. Its translation: CASSPRPPLAYEQYL.

This clone is termed medium-sized (0.01 to 0.1%). This rearrangement joins TRBV6-5 to TRBJ2-2; 9 nucleotides match TRBD1. Germline trimming cut 10 bases from V and 5 bases from J; bases unmatched to any gene: 8. The V gene's germline CDR1 is MNHEY and CDR2 SVGAGI. This CDR3 spans 14 amino acids. This CDR3 is CATKWTGETGELFF. CDR3 nucleotide sequence: TGTGCCACCAAATGGACAGGGGAAACCGGGGAGCTGTTTTTT.

This clone appeared a few times. J is TRBJ2-2 and V is TRBV29-1; a possible D gene is TRBD2 (6 bases). CDR1 and CDR2 from the germline V gene are SQVTM and ANQGSEA. The CDR3 length is 19 residues. V lost 6 bases to trimming and J lost 5 bases, with 31 bases between them. Here the CDR3 DNA reads TGCAGCGTAGCCGCCGGGACTCTGTGGGGGGTCGGTGTAACCGGGGAGCTGTTTTTT. Translating gives CSVAAGTLWGVGVTGELFF.

This sequence joins TRBV19 and TRBJ2-1, with no clear D. Germline loops: CDR1 LNHDA, CDR2 SQIVND (reference sequence). The CDR3 sequence is 13 residues long. With 3 bases removed from V and 2 bases from J, the gap between germline ends came to 5 bases. The CDR3 bases are TGTGCCAGTAGTATTGAGACCTACAATGAGCAGTTCTTC. As protein: CASSIETYNEQFF.

The chain's CDR3 is CASSRLTGGVEAFF. The CDR3 DNA sequence: TGTGCCAGCAGCCGACTTACAGGGGGTGTCGAAGCTTTCTTT. V usage is TRBV6-6 and J usage is TRBJ1-1; 8 bases agree with TRBD1. This CDR3 comprises 14 residues. Germline CDR1 and CDR2: MNHNY and SVGAGI (reference sequence). Trimming cost V 6 bases and J 8 bases; bases outside gene matches: 11.

This clone was found once. The V call is TRBV10-3, the J call TRBJ2-5, with a weak D call TRBD2 (7 bases). V lost 5 bases to trimming and J lost 5 bases, with 15 bases between them. Per germline, CDR1 ENHRY and CDR2 SYGVKD. The CDR3 is made up of 14 amino acids. CDR3 in DNA: TGTGCCATCAGTATAGGGGGGGACGGGGAGACCCAGTACTTC. Encoded protein: CAISIGGDGETQYF.

The CDR3 region has the DNA TGTGCCAGCAGCTACTTAGCGGGGGTGTCTCAAGAGACCCAGTACTTC. This gives the protein CASSYLAGVSQETQYF. The gene calls are TRBV7-8 and TRBJ2-5, with TRBD2 matching 9 bases. Trimming cost V 4 bases and J 2 bases; bases outside gene matches: 8. Germline V gene sequence: CDR1 SGHVS, CDR2 FQNEAQ. The CDR3 spans 16 residues.

The chain recombines TRBV6-1 with TRBJ1-1; D gene uncertain. Trimming shortened V by 6 bases and J by 2 bases, and 7 bases separated the two germline ends. The CDR3 covers 12 residues. Germline CDR1 reads MNHNS; CDR2 reads SASEGT. CDR3 in DNA: TGTGCCAGCAGATCGGGAAACACTGAAGCTTTCTTT. Translated: CASRSGNTEAFF.